The rows below give T cell receptor beta chains drawn from one sample of a study of cytomegalovirus exposure and HLA in healthy donors. The data were produced by immunoSEQ multiplex PCR, yet TCRdb's version contains in-frame clones alone and is incomplete. Of 150,000 or so clones in the sample, roughly 77% were seen once. Sequencing was carried out using PBMCs. The origin of the receptors is a man aged 18 to 30 in good health and CMV-seropositive. CDR3s include the opening cysteine and the closing phenylalanine or tryptophan. D genes are given only for firm matches. Clone size appears in some rows only: once, few, many, or a class for an expanded clone.

v_gene,j_gene,d_gene,abundance,CDR3aa,CDR3nt
TRBV5-1,TRBJ2-2,TRBD2,-,CASSPTSPRSGELFF,TGCGCCAGCAGCCCGACTAGCCCAAGGTCCGGGGAGCTGTTTTTT
TRBV9,TRBJ2-3,TRBD2,few,CASSLSGSGTDTQYF,TGTGCCAGCAGCTTAAGCGGGAGCGGCACAGATACGCAGTATTTT
TRBV18,TRBJ1-2,-,-,CASSNVGTPGPYGYTF,TGTGCCAGCTCAAACGTGGGGACTCCCGGGCCCTATGGCTACACCTTC
TRBV6-1,TRBJ1-1,-,-,CASSEVDRIF,TGTGCCAGCAGTGAAGTTGACAGAATCTTT
TRBV4-1,TRBJ2-3,-,-,CASSPNRRYGTLSTDTQYF,TGCGCCAGCAGTCCGAATCGGAGATACGGGACACTTAGCACAGATACGCAGTATTTT
TRBV25-1,TRBJ1-1,-,-,CASSGGGGRTEAFF,TGTGCCAGCAGTGGGGGGGGAGGGCGCACTGAAGCTTTCTTT
TRBV6-5,TRBJ1-5,-,-,CASSPPGGGQPQHF,TGTGCCAGCAGCCCCCCGGGCGGGGGTCAGCCCCAGCATTTT
TRBV5-1,TRBJ1-1,-,-,CASSLDRSNEAFF,TGCGCCAGCAGCTTAGACAGGTCCAATGAAGCTTTCTTT
TRBV9,TRBJ1-5,TRBD1,-,CASSVGGTGGEWNQPQHF,TGTGCCAGCAGCGTAGGGGGGACAGGGGGCGAGTGGAATCAGCCCCAGCATTTT
TRBV6-1,TRBJ1-5,-,-,CASSVPGGGQPQHF,TGTGCCAGCAGTGTCCCAGGCGGGGGTCAGCCCCAGCATTTT
TRBV13,TRBJ1-1,TRBD1,-,CASSSYRGPGTEAFF,TGTGCCAGCAGCTCTTACAGGGGGCCGGGCACTGAAGCTTTCTTT
TRBV7-2,TRBJ2-5,TRBD1,-,CASSGQGAGETQYF,TGTGCCAGCAGCGGACAGGGGGCGGGGGAGACCCAGTACTTC
TRBV18,TRBJ2-1,-,-,CASSPSIAGGYNEQFF,TGTGCCAGCTCACCATCTATCGCGGGTGGATACAATGAGCAGTTCTTC
TRBV5-4,TRBJ2-1,TRBD2,few,CASSLGTSGDYNEQFF,TGTGCCAGCAGCTTGGGAACTAGCGGGGACTACAATGAGCAGTTCTTC
TRBV5-1,TRBJ2-6,TRBD1,few,CASSLTGEGANVLTF,TGCGCCAGCAGCTTGACAGGGGAAGGGGCCAACGTCCTGACTTTC
TRBV4-1,TRBJ2-5,TRBD1,-,CASSQQGQQETQYF,TGCGCCAGCAGCCAACAGGGACAGCAAGAGACCCAGTACTTC
TRBV4-1,TRBJ1-4,-,-,CASSRTGNPNEKLFF,TGCGCCAGCAGCCGCACCGGGAACCCAAATGAAAAACTGTTTTTT
TRBV6-1,TRBJ2-1,TRBD2,-,CASSERPSGGLEQFF,TGTGCCAGCAGTGAACGGCCTAGCGGGGGACTTGAGCAGTTCTTC
TRBV29-1,TRBJ2-2,TRBD1,-,CSVEDFTGQESNTGELFF,TGCAGCGTTGAAGATTTTACGGGACAGGAATCGAACACCGGGGAGCTGTTTTTT
TRBV19,TRBJ1-5,-,-,CASTMGGGSNQPQHF,TGTGCCAGTACCATGGGGGGAGGCAGCAATCAGCCCCAGCATTTT
TRBV21-1,TRBJ1-5,-,-,CASSKGRDNQPQHF,TGTGCCAGCAGCAAAGGCAGGGATAATCAGCCCCAGCATTTT
TRBV30,TRBJ2-2,-,-,CALEGVGTGELFF,TGTGCCTTGGAGGGCGTAGGGACCGGGGAGCTGTTTTTT
TRBV2,TRBJ2-1,TRBD1,many,CASRDRGYNEQFF,TGTGCCAGCAGGGACAGGGGTTACAATGAGCAGTTCTTC
TRBV5-1,TRBJ2-3,TRBD1,-,CASSLLTGASTDTQYF,TGCGCCAGCAGCTTACTGACAGGGGCTAGCACAGATACGCAGTATTTT
TRBV9,TRBJ2-1,-,-,CASSVGSGYNEQFF,TGTGCCAGCAGCGTAGGGTCCGGGTACAATGAGCAGTTCTTC
TRBV6-5,TRBJ2-5,TRBD2,-,CASRTSDPQETQYF,TGTGCCAGCAGGACTAGCGACCCACAAGAGACCCAGTACTTC
TRBV10-3,TRBJ1-1,-,-,CAISEGEVAFF,TGTGCCATCAGTGAGGGGGAGGTGGCTTTCTTT
TRBV30,TRBJ1-6,-,-,CAWRRPQVALSSYNSPLHF,TGTGCCTGGAGACGACCCCAGGTGGCACTTAGCTCCTATAATTCACCCCTCCACTTT
TRBV11-3,TRBJ1-2,-,-,CASSLGGGGGYTF,TGTGCCAGCAGCTTAGGGGGCGGCGGTGGCTACACCTTC
TRBV12-5,TRBJ1-1,TRBD1,-,CASGPGTGGSTEAFF,TGTGCTAGTGGACCCGGGACAGGGGGCTCCACTGAAGCTTTCTTT